This T cell receptor beta chain emerged from a study of response to subunit inactivated influenza vaccine. Broader study findings: The authors put forward the suggestion that each seasonal influenza vaccination may bring in only a limited number of new T cells.

This clonotype was detected only a few times. Its antigen remains unidentified. Germline V gene data show CDR1 as MGHDK and CDR2 as SYGVNS. The CDR3 extends over 15 amino acids. V was cut by 5 bases and J by 3 bases, with 14 bases left in between. TCRdb independently ran MiXCR on the RT-PCR reads; one entry per CDR3 protein. This sample carries around 790,000 distinct CDR3 sequences, about 20% of them seen once, and the ten largest clones take roughly 10%. The chain links TRBV25-1 to TRBJ2-1; D may be TRBD2 (5 bases). The clonotype originates from a middle-aged man who received an inactivated influenza vaccine. The sequences come from PBMCs from blood, collected more than 4 days after vaccination. In DNA, the CDR3 is TGTGCCAGCAGTAACAGAGGGAGTCGCTACAATGAGCAGTTCTTC. It codes for CASSNRGSRYNEQFF.